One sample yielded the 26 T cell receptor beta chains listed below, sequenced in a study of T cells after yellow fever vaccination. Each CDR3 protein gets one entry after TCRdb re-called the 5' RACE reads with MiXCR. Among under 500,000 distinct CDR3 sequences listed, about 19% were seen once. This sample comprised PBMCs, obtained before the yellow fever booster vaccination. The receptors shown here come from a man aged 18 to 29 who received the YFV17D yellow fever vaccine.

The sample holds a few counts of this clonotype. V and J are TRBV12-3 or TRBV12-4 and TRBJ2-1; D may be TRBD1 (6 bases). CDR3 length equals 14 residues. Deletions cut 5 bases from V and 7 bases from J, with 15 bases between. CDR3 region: CASSPGQQINEQFF. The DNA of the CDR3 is TGTGCCAGCAGTCCGGGACAACAAATTAATGAGCAGTTCTTC.

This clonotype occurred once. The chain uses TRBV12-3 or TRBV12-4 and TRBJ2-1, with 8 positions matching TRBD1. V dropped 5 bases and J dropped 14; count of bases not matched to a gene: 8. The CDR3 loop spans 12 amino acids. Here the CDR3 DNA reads TGTGCCAGCAGTAAAGTACAGGGGGTTGAGTTCTTC. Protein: CASSKVQGVEFF.

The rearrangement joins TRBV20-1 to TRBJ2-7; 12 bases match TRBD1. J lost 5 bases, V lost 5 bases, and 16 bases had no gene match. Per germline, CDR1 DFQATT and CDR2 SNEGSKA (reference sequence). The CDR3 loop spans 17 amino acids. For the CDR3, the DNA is TGCAGTGCTCTACACGGAACCGGGACAGGGGGCTCTAACGAGCAGTACGTC. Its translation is CSALHGTGTGGSNEQYV.

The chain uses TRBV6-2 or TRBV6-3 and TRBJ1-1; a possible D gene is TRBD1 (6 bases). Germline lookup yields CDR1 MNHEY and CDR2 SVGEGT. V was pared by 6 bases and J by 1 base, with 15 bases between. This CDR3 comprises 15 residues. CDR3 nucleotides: TGTGCCAGCAGCCAACAGGGATGGGAGAACACTGAAGCTTTCTTT. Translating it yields CASSQQGWENTEAFF.

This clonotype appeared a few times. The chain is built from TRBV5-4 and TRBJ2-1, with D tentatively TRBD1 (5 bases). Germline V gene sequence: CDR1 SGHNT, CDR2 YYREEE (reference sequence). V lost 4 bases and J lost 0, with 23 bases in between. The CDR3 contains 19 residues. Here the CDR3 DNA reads TGTGCCAGCAGCCCCCGTAGGCAGGGTAGCCAACCCTCCTACAATGAGCAGTTCTTC. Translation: CASSPRRQGSQPSYNEQFF.

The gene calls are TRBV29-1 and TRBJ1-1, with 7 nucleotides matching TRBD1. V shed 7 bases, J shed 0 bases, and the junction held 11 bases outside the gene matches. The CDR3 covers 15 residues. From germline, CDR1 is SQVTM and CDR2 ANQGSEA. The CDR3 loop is CSARQGWGMNTEAFF. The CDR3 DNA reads TGCAGCGCGAGACAGGGTTGGGGCATGAACACTGAAGCTTTCTTT.

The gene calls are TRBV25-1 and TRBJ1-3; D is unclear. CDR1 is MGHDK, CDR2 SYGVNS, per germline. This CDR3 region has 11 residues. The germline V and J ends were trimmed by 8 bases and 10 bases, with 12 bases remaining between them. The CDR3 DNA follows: TGTGCCAGCCAACTATCCGATACCATATATTTT. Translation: CASQLSDTIYF.

The CDR3 DNA follows: TGTGCCAGCAGCCCCGGGAACAGGGGGGGACAAGAGACCCAGTACTTC. This encodes CASSPGNRGGQETQYF. The chain couples TRBV9 to TRBJ2-5; maybe TRBD1 (8 bases). This CDR3 comprises 16 residues. Germline V gene sequence: CDR1 SGDLS, CDR2 YYNGEE. V lost 4 bases, J lost 2 bases, and 18 bases lay in between.

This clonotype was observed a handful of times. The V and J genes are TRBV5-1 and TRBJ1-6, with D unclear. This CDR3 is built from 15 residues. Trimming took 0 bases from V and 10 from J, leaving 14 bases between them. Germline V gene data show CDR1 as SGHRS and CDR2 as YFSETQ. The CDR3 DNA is TGCGCCAGCAGCTTGGGAATGACGGTGGGATCACCCCTCCACTTT. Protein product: CASSLGMTVGSPLHF.

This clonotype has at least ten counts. CDR3 sequence reads: CSARGRKLAGTGELFF. The DNA for the CDR3 is TGCAGTGCTAGAGGGAGGAAACTAGCGGGAACCGGGGAGCTGTTTTTT. This chain joins TRBV20-1 and TRBJ2-2; 10 bases line up with TRBD2. CDR3 length: 16 amino acids. V lost 1 base, J lost 5 bases, and 7 bases stayed unmatched. CDR1 and CDR2 (germline): DFQATT, SNEGSKA (reference sequence).

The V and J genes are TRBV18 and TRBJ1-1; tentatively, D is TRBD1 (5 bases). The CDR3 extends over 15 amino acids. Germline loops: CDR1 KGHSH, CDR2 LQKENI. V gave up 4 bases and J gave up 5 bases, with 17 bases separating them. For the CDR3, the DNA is TGTGCCAGCTCACGCGAGGTGGGGCTAGGGACTGAAGCTTTCTTT. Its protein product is CASSREVGLGTEAFF.

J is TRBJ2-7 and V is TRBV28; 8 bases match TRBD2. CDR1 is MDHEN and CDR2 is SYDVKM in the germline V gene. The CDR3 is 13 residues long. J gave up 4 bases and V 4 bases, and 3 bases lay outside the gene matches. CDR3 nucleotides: TGTGCCAGCAGTTCCCCGGGGGGGTACGAGCAGTACGTC. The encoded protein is CASSSPGGYEQYV.

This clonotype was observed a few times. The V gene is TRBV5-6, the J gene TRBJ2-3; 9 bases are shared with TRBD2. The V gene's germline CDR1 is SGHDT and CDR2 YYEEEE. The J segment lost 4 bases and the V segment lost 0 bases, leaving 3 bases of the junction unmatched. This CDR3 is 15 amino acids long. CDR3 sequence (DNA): TGTGCCAGCAGCTTGGGCGGGGGGGCACCAGATACGCAGTATTTT. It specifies CASSLGGGAPDTQYF.

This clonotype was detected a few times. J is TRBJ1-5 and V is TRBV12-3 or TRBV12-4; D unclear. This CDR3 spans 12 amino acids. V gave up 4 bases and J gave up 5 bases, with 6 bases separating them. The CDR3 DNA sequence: TGTGCCAGCAGTTCCGAGGATCAGCCCCAGCATTTT. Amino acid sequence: CASSSEDQPQHF.

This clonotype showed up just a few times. The CDR3 DNA follows: TGTGCCAGCAGTTTAACCGGGACAGCTAACAATGAGCAGTTCTTC. This codes for CASSLTGTANNEQFF. V is TRBV28 and J is TRBJ2-1, with 7 bases that match TRBD1. The junction had 6 bases not matched to a gene; V was cut back by 2 bases and J by 5 bases. Germline V lookup: CDR1 MDHEN, CDR2 SYDVKM. The CDR3 is 15 residues long.

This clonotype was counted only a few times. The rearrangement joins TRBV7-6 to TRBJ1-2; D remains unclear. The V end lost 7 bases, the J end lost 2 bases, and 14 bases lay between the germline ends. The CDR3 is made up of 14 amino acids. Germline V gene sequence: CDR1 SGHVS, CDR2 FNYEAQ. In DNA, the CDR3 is TGTGCCAGCACCCCGTCGGCTGCCAACTATGGCTACACCTTC. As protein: CASTPSAANYGYTF.

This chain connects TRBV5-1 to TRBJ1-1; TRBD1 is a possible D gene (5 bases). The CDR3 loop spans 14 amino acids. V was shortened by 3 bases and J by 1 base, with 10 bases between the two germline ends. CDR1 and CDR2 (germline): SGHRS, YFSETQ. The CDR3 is CASSWDARNTEAFF. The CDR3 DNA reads TGCGCCAGCAGCTGGGACGCTAGGAACACTGAAGCTTTCTTT.

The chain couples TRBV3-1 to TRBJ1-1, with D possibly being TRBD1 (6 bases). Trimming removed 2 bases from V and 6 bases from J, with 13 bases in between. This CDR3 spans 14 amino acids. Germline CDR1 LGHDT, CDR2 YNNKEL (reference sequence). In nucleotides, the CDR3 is TGTGCCAGCAGCCAAAGAACAGGGTTCGCTGAAGCTTTCTTT. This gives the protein CASSQRTGFAEAFF.

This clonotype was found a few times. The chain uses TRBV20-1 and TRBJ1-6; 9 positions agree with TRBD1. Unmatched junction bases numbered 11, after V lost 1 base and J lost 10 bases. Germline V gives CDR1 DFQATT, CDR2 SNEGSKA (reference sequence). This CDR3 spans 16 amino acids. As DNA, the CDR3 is TGCAGTGCTAGAGGGGGGGACAGGGCTTTCCTCTCACCCCTCCACTTT. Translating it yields CSARGGDRAFLSPLHF.

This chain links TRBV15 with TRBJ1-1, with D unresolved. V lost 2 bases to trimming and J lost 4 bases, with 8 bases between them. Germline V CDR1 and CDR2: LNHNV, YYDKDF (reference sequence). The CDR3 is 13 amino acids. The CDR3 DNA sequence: TGTGCCACCAGCAGAAAAGTGATCACTGAAGCTTTCTTT. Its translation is CATSRKVITEAFF. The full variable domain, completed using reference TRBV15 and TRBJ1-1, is DAMVIQNPRYQVTQFGKPVTLSCSQTLNHNVMYWYQQKSSQAPKLLFHYYDKDFNNEADTPDNFQSRRPNTSFCFLDIRSPGLGDTAMYLCATSRKVITEAFFGQGTRLTVV.

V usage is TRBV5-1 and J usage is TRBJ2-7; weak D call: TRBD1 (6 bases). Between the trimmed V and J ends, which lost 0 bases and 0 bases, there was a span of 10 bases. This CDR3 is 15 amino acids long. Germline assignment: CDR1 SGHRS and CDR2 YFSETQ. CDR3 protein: CASSLAAGVSYEQYF. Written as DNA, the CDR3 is TGCGCCAGCAGCTTGGCTGCAGGGGTCTCCTACGAGCAGTACTTC. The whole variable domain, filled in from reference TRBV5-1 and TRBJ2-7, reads KAGVTQTPRYLIKTRGQQVTLSCSPISGHRSVSWYQQTPGQGLQFLFEYFSETQRNKGNFPGRFSGRQFSNSRSEMNVSTLELGDSALYLCASSLAAGVSYEQYFGPGTRLTVT.

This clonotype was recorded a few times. The CDR3 DNA follows: TGTGCCAGCAGCGTAGCCACCCCCGGGGACTATGGCTACACCTTC. Amino acid sequence: CASSVATPGDYGYTF. The rearrangement joins TRBV9 to TRBJ1-2; no firm D call. The V gene's germline CDR1 is SGDLS and CDR2 YYNGEE. V dropped 0 bases and J dropped 3 bases, with 12 bases sitting between them. This CDR3 contains 15 residues.

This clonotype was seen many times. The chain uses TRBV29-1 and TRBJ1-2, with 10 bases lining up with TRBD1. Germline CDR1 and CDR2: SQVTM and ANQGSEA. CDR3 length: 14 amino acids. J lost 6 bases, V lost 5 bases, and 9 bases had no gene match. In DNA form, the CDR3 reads TGCAGCGTTTTTTCCCGGACAGGGGGAAATGGCTACACCTTC. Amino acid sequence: CSVFSRTGGNGYTF.

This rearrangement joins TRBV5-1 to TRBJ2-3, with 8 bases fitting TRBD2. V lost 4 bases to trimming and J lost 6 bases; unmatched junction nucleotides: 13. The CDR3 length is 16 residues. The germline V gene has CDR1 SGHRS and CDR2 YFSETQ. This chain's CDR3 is CASSPDHVIAGDTQYF. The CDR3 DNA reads TGCGCCAGCAGCCCCGATCATGTGATAGCGGGGGATACGCAGTATTTT.

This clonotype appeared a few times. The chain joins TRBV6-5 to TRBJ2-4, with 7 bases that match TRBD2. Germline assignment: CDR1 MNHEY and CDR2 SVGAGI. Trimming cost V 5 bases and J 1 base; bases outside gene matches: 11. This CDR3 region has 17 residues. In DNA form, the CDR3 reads TGTGCCAGCAGTAACCGGGCGGGGAGGGTGGCCAAAAACATTCAGTACTTC. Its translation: CASSNRAGRVAKNIQYF.

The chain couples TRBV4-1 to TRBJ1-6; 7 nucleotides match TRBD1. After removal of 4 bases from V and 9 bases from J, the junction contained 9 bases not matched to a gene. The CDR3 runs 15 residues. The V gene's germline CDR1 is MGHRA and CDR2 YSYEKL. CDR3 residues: CASSLRQGIGSPLHF. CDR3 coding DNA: TGCGCCAGCAGCCTTAGACAGGGTATAGGTTCACCCCTCCACTTT.